The sequence of this T cell receptor (beta chain) was determined in a study of OX40 agonist ivuxolimab in advanced cancers. Study information: Aged about 20 to 80 with a mean of approximately 60 years, they were around 83% male. Prior anti-PD-1, anti-PD-L1 or anti-CTLA-4 therapy did not bar entry, and more than 35% had some. Study conclusions and caveats: At doses 0.1 to 3.0 mg/kg, CD4+ and CD8+ clones expanded.

The CDR3 loop spans 15 amino acids. V lost 1 base and J 4 bases, leaving 13 bases between the germline ends. Germline loops: CDR1 SGHAT, CDR2 FQNNGV. On this clone itself: Its target is not known.

Using immunoSEQ multiplex PCR, the repertoire was profiled, and TCRdb retains in-frame clones only, with some absent. Here the sample spans around 15,000 clones, about 76% being singletons. This chain uses TRBV11-2 with TRBJ1-1; D is uncertain. Sample: CD4+ or CD8+ T cells sorted from blood, taken in a trial of the OX40 agonist ivuxolimab. This clonotype originated in an adult with an advanced solid tumor such as melanoma, head and neck, liver or kidney cancer. The CDR3 here is CASSLVLGSATEAFF. The CDR3 DNA follows: TGTGCCAGCAGCTTAGTCCTGGGCAGTGCCACTGAAGCTTTCTTT.